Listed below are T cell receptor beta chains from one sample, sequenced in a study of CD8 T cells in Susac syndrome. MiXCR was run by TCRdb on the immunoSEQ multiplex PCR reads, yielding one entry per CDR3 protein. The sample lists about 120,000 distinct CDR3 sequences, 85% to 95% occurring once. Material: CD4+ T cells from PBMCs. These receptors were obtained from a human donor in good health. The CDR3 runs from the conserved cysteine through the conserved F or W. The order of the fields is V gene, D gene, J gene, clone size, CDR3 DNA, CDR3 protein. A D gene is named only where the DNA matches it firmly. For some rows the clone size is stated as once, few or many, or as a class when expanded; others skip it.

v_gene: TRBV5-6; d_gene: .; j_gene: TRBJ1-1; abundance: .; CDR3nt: TGTGCCAGCAGCTTGACAGATAGGAACACTGAAGCTTTCTTT; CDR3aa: CASSLTDRNTEAFF
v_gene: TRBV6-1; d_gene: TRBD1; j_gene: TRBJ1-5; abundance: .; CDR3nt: TGTGCCAGCAGTCCGGTGCAGGGGGGGAGCCAGCCCCAGCATTTT; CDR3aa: CASSPVQGGSQPQHF
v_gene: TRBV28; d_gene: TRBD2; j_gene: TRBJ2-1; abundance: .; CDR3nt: TGTGCCAGTCGGACTAGCGGGAGCGCTGAGCAGTTCTTC; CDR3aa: CASRTSGSAEQFF
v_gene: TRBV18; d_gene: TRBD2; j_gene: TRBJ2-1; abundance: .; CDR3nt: TGTGCCAGTCGAGATCTAGCGGGAGGGGATGATGAGCAGTTCTTC; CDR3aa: CASRDLAGGDDEQFF
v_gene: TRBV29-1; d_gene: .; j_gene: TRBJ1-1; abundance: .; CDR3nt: TGCAGCGGGGGTAACAGGAACACTGAAGCTTTCTTT; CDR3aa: CSGGNRNTEAFF
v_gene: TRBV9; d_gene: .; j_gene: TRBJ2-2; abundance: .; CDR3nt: TGTGCCAGCAGCGTAGGGGGAAGCACCGGGGAGCTGTTTTTT; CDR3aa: CASSVGGSTGELFF
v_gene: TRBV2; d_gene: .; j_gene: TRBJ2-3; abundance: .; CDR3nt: TGTGCCAGCAGTCCTGGGGAAGCAGATACGCAGTATTTT; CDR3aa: CASSPGEADTQYF
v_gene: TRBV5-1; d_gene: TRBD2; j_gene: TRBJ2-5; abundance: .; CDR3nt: TGCGCCAGTGTAGCGGGAGGGGTACAAGAGACCCAGTACTTC; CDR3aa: CASVAGGVQETQYF
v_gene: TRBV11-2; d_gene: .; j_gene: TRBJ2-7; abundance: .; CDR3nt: TGTGCCAGCAGCTTAAACGTCGCGCGAATCCTCTCTTACGAGCAGTACTTC; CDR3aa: CASSLNVARILSYEQYF
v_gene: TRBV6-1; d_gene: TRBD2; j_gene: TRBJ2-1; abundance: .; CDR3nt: TGTGCCAGCAGCGGGAGGCTTTCGGAGGCAGCCTACAATGAGCAGTTCTTC; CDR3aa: CASSGRLSEAAYNEQFF
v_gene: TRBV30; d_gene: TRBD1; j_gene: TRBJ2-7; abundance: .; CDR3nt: TGTGCCGGGACAGGGGGCTTGTACGAGCAGTACTTC; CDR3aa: CAGTGGLYEQYF
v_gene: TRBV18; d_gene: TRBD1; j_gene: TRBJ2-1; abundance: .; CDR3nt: TGTGCCAGCTCCATGGACAGGGGCAATGAGCAGTTCTTC; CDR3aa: CASSMDRGNEQFF
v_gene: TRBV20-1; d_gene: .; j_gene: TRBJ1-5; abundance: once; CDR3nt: TGCAGTGCTGCCCTTGGGGGGGACTATAGCAATCAGCCCCAGCATTTT; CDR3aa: CSAALGGDYSNQPQHF
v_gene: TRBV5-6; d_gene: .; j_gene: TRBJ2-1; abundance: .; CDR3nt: TGTGCCAGCAGCCTGTGGCGTCTATACAATGAGCAGTTCTTC; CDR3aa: CASSLWRLYNEQFF
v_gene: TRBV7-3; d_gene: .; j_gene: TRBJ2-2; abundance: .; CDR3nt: TGTGCCAGCAGCTTAGCCCCTTGGGGGAACACCGGGGAGCTGTTTTTT; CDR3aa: CASSLAPWGNTGELFF
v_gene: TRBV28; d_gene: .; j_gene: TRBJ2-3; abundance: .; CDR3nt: TGTGCCAGCAGTCCCCTCGGCAGGACAGATACGCAGTATTTT; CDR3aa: CASSPLGRTDTQYF
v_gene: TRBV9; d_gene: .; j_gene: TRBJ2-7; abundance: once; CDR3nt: TGTGCCAGCAGCGTAGCCGGTGGGGCGGGCCAAACCTACGAGCAGTACTTC; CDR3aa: CASSVAGGAGQTYEQYF
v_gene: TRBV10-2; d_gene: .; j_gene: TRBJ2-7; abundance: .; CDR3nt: TGCGCCAGCAGTGAGTTCGGGACACTTGGTTACGAGCAGTACTTC; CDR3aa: CASSEFGTLGYEQYF
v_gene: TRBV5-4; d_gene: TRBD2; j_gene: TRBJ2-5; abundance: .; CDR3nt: TGTGCCAGCAGATCCGGGACTAGCGGTTTTCGACAAGAGACCCAGTACTTC; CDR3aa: CASRSGTSGFRQETQYF
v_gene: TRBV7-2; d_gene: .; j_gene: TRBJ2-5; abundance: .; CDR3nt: TGTGCCAGCGGATGGGGGCGGGGAAAGACCCAGTACTTC; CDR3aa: CASGWGRGKTQYF
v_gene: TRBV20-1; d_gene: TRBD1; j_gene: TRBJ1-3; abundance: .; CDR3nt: TGCAGTGCTAGACAGGGGGCGGGAAACACCATATATTTT; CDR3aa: CSARQGAGNTIYF
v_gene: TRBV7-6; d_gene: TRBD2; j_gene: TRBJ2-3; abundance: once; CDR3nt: TGTGCCAGCAGAAAAACGCTCGGACTAGCCAGCACAGATACGCAGTATTTT; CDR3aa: CASRKTLGLASTDTQYF
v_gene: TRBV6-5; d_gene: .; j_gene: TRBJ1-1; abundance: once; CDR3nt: TGTGCCAGCAGTTACACGGCTATGAACACTGAAGCTTTCTTT; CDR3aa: CASSYTAMNTEAFF
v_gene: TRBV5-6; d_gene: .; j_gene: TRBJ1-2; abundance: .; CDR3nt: TGTGCCAGCAGCTTACTACAGGGAATTAACTATGGCTACACCTTC; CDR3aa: CASSLLQGINYGYTF
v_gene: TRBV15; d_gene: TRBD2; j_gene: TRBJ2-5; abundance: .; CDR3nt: TGTGCCACCAGGGCGGGAGTCCAAGAGACCCAGTACTTC; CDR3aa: CATRAGVQETQYF
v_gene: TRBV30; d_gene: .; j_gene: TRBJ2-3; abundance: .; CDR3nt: TGTGCCTGGAGTCGGGCTCACACAGATACGCAGTATTTT; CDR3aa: CAWSRAHTDTQYF
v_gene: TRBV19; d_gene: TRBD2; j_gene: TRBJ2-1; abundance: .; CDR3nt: TGTGCCAGTAGTATAGGTGCGGGAGGCCGGGCTGAGCAGTTCTTC; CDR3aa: CASSIGAGGRAEQFF
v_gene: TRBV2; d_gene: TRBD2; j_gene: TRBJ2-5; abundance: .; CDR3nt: TGTGCCAGCAGACTTCTAGCGGTCCAAGGGGAGACCCAGTACTTC; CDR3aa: CASRLLAVQGETQYF
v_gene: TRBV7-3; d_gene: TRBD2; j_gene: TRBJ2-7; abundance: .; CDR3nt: TGTGCCAGCAGCCGGGGGGGAATGTCCTACGAGCAGTACTTC; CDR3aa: CASSRGGMSYEQYF
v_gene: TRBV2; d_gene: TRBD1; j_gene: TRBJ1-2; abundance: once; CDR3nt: TGTGCCAGCAGTGAACGACAGGGACGTAACTATGGCTACACCTTC; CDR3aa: CASSERQGRNYGYTF
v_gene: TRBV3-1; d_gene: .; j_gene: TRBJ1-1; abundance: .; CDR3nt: TGTGCCAGCAGCCATACTGGCGGGAACACTGAAGCTTTCTTT; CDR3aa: CASSHTGGNTEAFF
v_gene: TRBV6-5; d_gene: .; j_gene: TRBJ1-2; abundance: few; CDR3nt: TGTGCCAGCAGTTCTGACCGTGGCTACACCTTC; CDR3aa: CASSSDRGYTF
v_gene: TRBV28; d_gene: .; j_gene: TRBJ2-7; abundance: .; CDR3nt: TGTGCCAGCAGTTCGGCGGGGTCCCCCTACGAGCAGTACTTC; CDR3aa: CASSSAGSPYEQYF
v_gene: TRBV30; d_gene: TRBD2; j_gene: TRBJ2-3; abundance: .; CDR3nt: TGTGCCTGGAGGCCGGGACTAGCGGGGACAGATACGCAGTATTTT; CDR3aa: CAWRPGLAGTDTQYF
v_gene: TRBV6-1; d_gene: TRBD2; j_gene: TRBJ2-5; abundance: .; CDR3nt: TGTGCCAGCAGTGAACCAGGACTAGCGAGTTCCCCGGAGACCCAGTACTTC; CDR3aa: CASSEPGLASSPETQYF
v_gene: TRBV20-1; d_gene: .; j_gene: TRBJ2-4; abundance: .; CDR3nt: TGCAGTGCCCTCGACGGAGTTGGTCGCGGAGGATGGGACATTCAGTACTTC; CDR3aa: CSALDGVGRGGWDIQYF
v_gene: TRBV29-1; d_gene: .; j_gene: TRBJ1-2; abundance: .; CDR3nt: TGCAGCGTTGAAGATCGTGGCAGGTCCTATGGCTACACCTTC; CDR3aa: CSVEDRGRSYGYTF
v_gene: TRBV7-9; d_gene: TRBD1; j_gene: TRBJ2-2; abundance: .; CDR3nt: TGTGCCAGCACGAGGGGGCATGACACCGGGGAGCTGTTTTTT; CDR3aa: CASTRGHDTGELFF